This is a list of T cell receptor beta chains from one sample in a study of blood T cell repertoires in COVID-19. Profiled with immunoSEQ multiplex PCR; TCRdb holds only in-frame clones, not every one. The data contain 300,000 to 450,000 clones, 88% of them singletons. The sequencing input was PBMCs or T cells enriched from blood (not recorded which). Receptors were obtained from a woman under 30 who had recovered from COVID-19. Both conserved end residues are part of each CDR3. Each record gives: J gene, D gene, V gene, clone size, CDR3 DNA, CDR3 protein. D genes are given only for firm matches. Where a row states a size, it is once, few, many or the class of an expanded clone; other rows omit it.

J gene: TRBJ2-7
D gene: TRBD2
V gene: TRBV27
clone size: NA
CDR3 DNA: TGTGCCAGCAGTACGGGGACTAGCGGGGACGAGCAGTACTTC
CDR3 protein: CASSTGTSGDEQYF

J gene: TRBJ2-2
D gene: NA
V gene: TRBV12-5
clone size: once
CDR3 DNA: TGTGCTAGTGGTTTGGCAGACAGCACCGGGGAGCTGTTTTTT
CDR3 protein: CASGLADSTGELFF

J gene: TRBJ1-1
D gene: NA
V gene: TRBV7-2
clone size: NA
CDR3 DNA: TGTGCCAGCAGCTTTACAGGTGCCGGGACTGAAGCTTTCTTT
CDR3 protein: CASSFTGAGTEAFF

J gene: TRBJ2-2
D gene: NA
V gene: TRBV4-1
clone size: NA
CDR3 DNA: TGCGCCAGCAGCCAAGACGGGGGGGAGCTGTTTTTT
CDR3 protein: CASSQDGGELFF

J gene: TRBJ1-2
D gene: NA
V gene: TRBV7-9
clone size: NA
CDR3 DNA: TGTGCCAGCAGCTCCCCGACAGGCGTGGGGGGCTACACCTTC
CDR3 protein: CASSSPTGVGGYTF

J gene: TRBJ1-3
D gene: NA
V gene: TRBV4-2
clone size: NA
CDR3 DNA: TGTGCCAGCAGAGGTTCAGGAGGAAACACCATATATTTT
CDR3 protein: CASRGSGGNTIYF

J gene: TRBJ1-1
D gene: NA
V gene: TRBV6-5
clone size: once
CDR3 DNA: TGTGCCAGCAGACAGTACTTGAACACTGAAGCTTTCTTT
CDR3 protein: CASRQYLNTEAFF

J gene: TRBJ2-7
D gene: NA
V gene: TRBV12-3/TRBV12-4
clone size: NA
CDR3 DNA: TGTGCCAGCAGTGTTAAGAGCTTGTACGAGCAGTACTTC
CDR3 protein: CASSVKSLYEQYF

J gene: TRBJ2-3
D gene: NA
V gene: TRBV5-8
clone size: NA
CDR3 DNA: TGTGCCAGCGTCCCTCAGGGACTCGGCACAGATACGCAGTATTTT
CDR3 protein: CASVPQGLGTDTQYF

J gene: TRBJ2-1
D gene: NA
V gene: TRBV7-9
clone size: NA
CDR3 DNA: TGTGCCAGCAGGGAGGGTCTCAATGAGCAGTTCTTC
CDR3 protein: CASREGLNEQFF